The 17 T cell receptor beta chains given below trace back to one sample, sequenced in a study of vaccination and CD4 T cells after COVID-19. Indicated treatment: approximately 9-day PBMC culture with coronavirus spike peptide pools or control peptides (ViraFEST assay). The collection of CD4+ T cells from the unexposed donor took place before the COVID-19 pandemic (2011-2018). No cognate antigen is known for these TCRs. Cultured CD4+ T cell DNA underwent sequencing with the Oncomine TCR Beta short-read assay. TCRdb used MiXCR to reprocess the PCR reads, holding one entry per CDR3 protein. The sample records several thousand distinct CDR3 sequences, approximately 48% being singletons. The sample was CD4+ T cells from blood, cultured in vitro. The receptors were gathered from a human donor in good health.

This chain uses TRBV7-2 with TRBJ2-3; no clear D. Trimming shortened V by 5 bases and J by 3 bases, and 6 bases separated the two germline ends. The CDR3 consists of 12 residues. The germline gives CDR1 SGHTA, CDR2 FQGNSA. The chain's CDR3 is CASSQSTDTQYF. In nucleotides, the CDR3 is TGTGCCAGCAGCCAGAGTACAGATACGCAGTATTTT. Filled out from reference TRBV7-2 and TRBJ2-3, the complete variable domain reads GAGVSQSPSNKVTEKGKDVELRCDPISGHTALYWYRQSLGQGLEFLIYFQGNSAPDKSGLPSDRFSAERTGGSVSTLTIQRTQQEDSAVYLCASSQSTDTQYFGPGTRLTVL.

The V gene is TRBV14, the J gene TRBJ2-1; 14 bases fit TRBD2. The germline CDR1 and CDR2 sequences are SGHDN and FVKESK. V shed 5 bases and J 1 base; nucleotides not matched to a gene: 4. The CDR3 loop spans 17 amino acids. The CDR3 region is CASSTRTSGRSYNEQFF. The CDR3, as DNA: TGTGCCAGCAGCACTCGGACTAGCGGGAGGTCCTACAATGAGCAGTTCTTC.

This clonotype was counted between two and nine times. V gene TRBV6-1 combines with J gene TRBJ2-3; 10 positions match TRBD2. The germline V gene has CDR1 MNHNS and CDR2 SASEGT. The CDR3 extends over 17 amino acids. The ends lost 5 bases at V and 4 bases at J; junction bases unmatched: 12. The CDR3 DNA is TGTGCCAGCAGTCCGCCTTCGACTAGCGGGCCCGCAGATACGCAGTATTTT. Translating it yields CASSPPSTSGPADTQYF.

The chain recombines TRBV11-2 with TRBJ1-2; no reliable D call. Deletions cut 0 bases from V and 3 bases from J, with 8 bases between. This CDR3 is 14 amino acids long. Per germline, CDR1 SGHAT and CDR2 FQNNGV. In DNA, the CDR3 is TGTGCCAGCAGCTTAGATCGAGGAGACTATGGCTACACCTTC. Translation gives CASSLDRGDYGYTF. The whole variable domain, filled in from reference TRBV11-2 and TRBJ1-2, reads EAGVAQSPRYKIIEKRQSVAFWCNPISGHATLYWYQQILGQGPKLLIQFQNNGVVDDSQLPKDRFSAERLKGVDSTLKIQPAKLEDSAVYLCASSLDRGDYGYTFGSGTRLTVV.

The chain links TRBV2 to TRBJ1-6, with D uncertain. The CDR3 sequence is 11 residues long. Germline loops: CDR1 SNHLY, CDR2 FYNNEI. V lost 6 bases, J lost 12 bases, and 9 bases lay in between. In DNA form, the CDR3 reads TGTGCCAGCAGCGAGTGGGGACCCCTCCACTTT. It specifies CASSEWGPLHF.

This clonotype was seen a handful of times. The V gene is TRBV2, the J gene TRBJ2-3; D unresolved. The germline V gene encodes CDR1 SNHLY and CDR2 FYNNEI. This CDR3 has 12 amino acids. Trimming took 4 bases from V and 10 from J, leaving 12 bases between them. CDR3 bases: TGTGCCAGCAGTGGTGCCAATAGTGCGCAGTATTTT. Amino acids: CASSGANSAQYF.

The V and J genes are TRBV6-1 and TRBJ2-1; 12 nucleotides agree with TRBD2. From germline, CDR1 is MNHNS and CDR2 SASEGT. CDR3 length equals 16 residues. V shed 8 bases, J shed 8 bases, and the junction held 13 bases outside the gene matches. The CDR3 is CASDSKGTSGRDEQFF. CDR3 bases: TGTGCCAGCGACTCAAAAGGGACTAGCGGGCGGGATGAGCAGTTCTTC.

This chain links TRBV30 with TRBJ1-1; no reliable D call. The length of the CDR3 is 11 residues. The V end was cut by 3 bases, the J end by 2 bases, with 4 bases between. The germline CDR1 and CDR2 sequences are GTSNPN and SVGIG (reference sequence). The CDR3 DNA sequence: TGTGCCTGGAGGTCCAACACTGAAGCTTTCTTT. Translated: CAWRSNTEAFF.

This clonotype was counted a few times. The chain has TRBV14 and TRBJ1-1, with D uncertain. Looked up from germline, CDR1 is SGHDN and CDR2 is FVKESK. The germline V and J ends were trimmed by 2 bases and 4 bases, with 17 bases remaining between them. The CDR3 runs to 16 residues. The CDR3 region is CASSQRLPFRSTEAFF. CDR3 sequence (DNA): TGTGCCAGCAGCCAACGGCTTCCCTTCAGAAGCACTGAAGCTTTCTTT. Full variable domain (outside the CDR3, taken from reference TRBV14 and TRBJ1-1): EAGVTQFPSHSVIEKGQTVTLRCDPISGHDNLYWYRRVMGKEIKFLLHFVKESKQDESGMPNNRFLAERTGGTYSTLKVQPAELEDSGVYFCASSQRLPFRSTEAFFGQGTRLTVV.

The V gene is TRBV6-2 or TRBV6-3, the J gene TRBJ2-1, with D possibly matching TRBD1 (5 bases). Trimming removed 2 bases from V and 1 base from J, with 12 bases in between. From germline, CDR1 is MNHEY and CDR2 SVGEGT. The CDR3 sequence is 16 residues long. The CDR3 DNA reads as TGTGCCAGCAGTTACAGGGGCAAAGGTTCCTACAATGAGCAGTTCTTC. Translation: CASSYRGKGSYNEQFF.

This chain uses TRBV5-1 with TRBJ1-5, with 8 bases lining up with TRBD1. Unmatched junction bases numbered 9, after V lost 0 bases and J lost 4 bases. This CDR3 comprises 17 residues. Germline V lookup: CDR1 SGHRS, CDR2 YFSETQ. CDR3 sequence reads: CASSLARTGYGNQPQHF. As DNA, the CDR3 is TGCGCCAGCAGCTTGGCCCGGACAGGGTATGGAAATCAGCCCCAGCATTTT.

This CDR3 is CASSSGTDLNTEAFF. The CDR3 DNA reads as TGTGCCAGCAGTTCAGGGACGGACTTGAACACTGAAGCTTTCTTT. This sequence joins TRBV12-3 or TRBV12-4 and TRBJ1-1; a possible D gene is TRBD1 (5 bases). The CDR3 covers 15 residues. Trimming removed 4 bases at V and 0 bases at J, with 12 bases between.

The chain couples TRBV7-6 to TRBJ2-3; the match to TRBD2 covers 9 bases. Germline trimming cut 4 bases from V and 0 bases from J; bases unmatched to any gene: 5. This CDR3 is 16 amino acids long. CDR1 SGHVS and CDR2 FNYEAQ come from the germline V gene. CDR3 nucleotides: TGTGCCAGCAGCTCGTTAGCGGGAGTTAGCACAGATACGCAGTATTTT. Protein: CASSSLAGVSTDTQYF.

This clonotype has more than one count but fewer than ten. The genes are TRBV20-1 and TRBJ2-3, with unresolved D. V lost 1 base to trimming and J lost 2 bases, with 10 bases between them. From germline, CDR1 is DFQATT and CDR2 SNEGSKA (reference sequence). The CDR3 consists of 14 residues. The CDR3 sequence: CSARVLDLTDTQYF. CDR3 nucleotides: TGCAGTGCTAGAGTCCTCGACCTCACAGATACGCAGTATTTT.

This clonotype appeared once. This chain uses TRBV7-7 with TRBJ2-5; TRBD2 aligns across 11 bases. Per the germline V gene, CDR1 is SSHAT and CDR2 is FNYEAQ (reference sequence). The CDR3 runs 15 residues. The V segment lost 4 bases and the J segment 5 bases; nucleotides outside the gene matches: 6. The CDR3 spells CASSSIAGGLETQYF. DNA of the CDR3: TGTGCCAGCAGCTCGATAGCGGGGGGGCTGGAGACCCAGTACTTC.

The rearrangement uses TRBV6-1 and TRBJ1-1, with 7 bases matching TRBD1. V shed 6 bases, J shed 1 base, and the junction held 5 bases outside the gene matches. This CDR3 spans 14 amino acids. Germline CDR1 MNHNS, CDR2 SASEGT. CDR3 region: CASSRDSKNTEAFF. CDR3 nucleotides: TGTGCCAGCAGCCGGGACAGCAAGAACACTGAAGCTTTCTTT.

The chain links TRBV6-5 to TRBJ2-7; 8 bases are a match to TRBD2. The ends lost 0 bases at V and 0 bases at J; junction bases unmatched: 7. Germline V gives CDR1 MNHEY, CDR2 SVGAGI. This CDR3 has 17 amino acids. The CDR3 DNA reads TGTGCCAGCAGTTACTCCATGAGCGGGAGCAGCTCCTACGAGCAGTACTTC. The encoded protein is CASSYSMSGSSSYEQYF.